This TCR beta chain was documented in a study of blood T cell repertoires in COVID-19. The overall study: Specimens from acute and convalescent COVID-19 originated in the United States, Italy and Spain.

Trimming cost V 7 bases and J 9 bases; bases outside gene matches: 11. The CDR3 extends over 12 amino acids. CDR1 and CDR2 (germline): SQVTM, ANQGSEA. Repertoires were generated with immunoSEQ multiplex PCR, while TCRdb's copy carries only in-frame clones and drops some. The sample lists fewer than 350,000 clones, roughly 86% occurring once. The sequenced sample consisted of peripheral blood. The sequence was collected from a man in his forties with active or convalescent COVID-19. The chain uses TRBV29-1 and TRBJ2-5; 7 bases fit TRBD2. The chain's CDR3 is CSALQGRGAQYF. DNA of the CDR3: TGCAGCGCCCTTCAAGGGAGGGGAGCCCAGTACTTC. Drawing the rest from reference TRBV29-1 and TRBJ2-5, the complete variable domain is SAVISQKPSRDICQRGTSLTIQCQVDSQVTMMFWYRQQPGQSLTLIATANQGSEATYESGFVIDKFPISRPNLTFSTLTVSNMSPEDSSIYLCSALQGRGAQYFGPGTRLLVL.